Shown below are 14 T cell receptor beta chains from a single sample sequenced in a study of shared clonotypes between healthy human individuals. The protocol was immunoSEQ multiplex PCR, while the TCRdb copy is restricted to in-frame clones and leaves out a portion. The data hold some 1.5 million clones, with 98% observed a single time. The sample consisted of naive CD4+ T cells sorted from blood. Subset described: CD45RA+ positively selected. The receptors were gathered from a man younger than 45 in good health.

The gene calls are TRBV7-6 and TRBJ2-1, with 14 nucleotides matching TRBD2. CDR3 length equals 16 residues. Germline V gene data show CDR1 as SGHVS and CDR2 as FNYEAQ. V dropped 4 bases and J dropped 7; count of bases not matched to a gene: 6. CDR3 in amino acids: CASSSRGTSGSNEQFF. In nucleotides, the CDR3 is TGTGCCAGCAGCTCGCGGGGGACTAGCGGGAGTAATGAGCAGTTCTTC.

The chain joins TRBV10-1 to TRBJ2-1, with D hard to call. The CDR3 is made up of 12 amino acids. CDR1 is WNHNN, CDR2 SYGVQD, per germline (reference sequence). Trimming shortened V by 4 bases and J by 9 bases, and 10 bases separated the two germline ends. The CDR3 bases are TGCGCCAGCAGTGCTCCGCTCGGTGAGCAGTTCTTC. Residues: CASSAPLGEQFF.

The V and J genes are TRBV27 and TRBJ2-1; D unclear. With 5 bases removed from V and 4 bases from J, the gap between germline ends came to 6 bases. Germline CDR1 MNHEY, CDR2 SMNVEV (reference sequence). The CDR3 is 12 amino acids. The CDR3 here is CASSLHYNEQFF. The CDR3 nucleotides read TGTGCCAGCAGTCTTCATTACAATGAGCAGTTCTTC.

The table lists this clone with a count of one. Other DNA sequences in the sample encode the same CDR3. The CDR3 loop is CASSLGQGNEQFF. In nucleotides, the CDR3 is TGCGCCAGCAGCTTGGGACAGGGGAATGAGCAGTTCTTC. The chain recombines TRBV5-1 with TRBJ2-1; 8 bases match TRBD1. Trimming took 0 bases from V and 7 from J; bases not matched to a gene: 0. This CDR3 comprises 13 residues. The germline CDR1 and CDR2 sequences are SGHRS and YFSETQ.

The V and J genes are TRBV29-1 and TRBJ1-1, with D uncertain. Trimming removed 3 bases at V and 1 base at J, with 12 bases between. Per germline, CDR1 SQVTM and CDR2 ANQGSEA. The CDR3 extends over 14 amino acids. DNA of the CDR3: TGCAGCGTTGAGGATGCCCGGTGGAACACTGAAGCTTTCTTT. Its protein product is CSVEDARWNTEAFF.

In nucleotides, the CDR3 is TGTGCCAGCAGCTTGGGGGCTACCTACGAGCAGTACTTC. Encoded protein: CASSLGATYEQYF. The rearrangement links TRBV11-3 to TRBJ2-7; TRBD1 is a possible D gene (6 bases). The germline V gene encodes CDR1 SGHNT and CDR2 YENEEA. The length of the CDR3 is 13 residues. Trimming removed 3 bases at V and 2 bases at J, with 8 bases between.

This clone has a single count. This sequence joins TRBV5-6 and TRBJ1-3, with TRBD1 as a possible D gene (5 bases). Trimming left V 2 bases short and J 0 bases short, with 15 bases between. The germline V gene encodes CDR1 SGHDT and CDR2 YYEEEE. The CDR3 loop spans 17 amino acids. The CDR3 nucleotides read TGTGCCAGCAGCTTTAGACAGACGAAATACTCTGGAAACACCATATATTTT. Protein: CASSFRQTKYSGNTIYF. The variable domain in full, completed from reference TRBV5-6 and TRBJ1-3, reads DAGVTQSPTHLIKTRGQQVTLRCSPKSGHDTVSWYQQALGQGPQFIFQYYEEEERQRGNFPDRFSGHQFPNYSSELNVNALLLGDSALYLCASSFRQTKYSGNTIYFGEGSWLTVV.

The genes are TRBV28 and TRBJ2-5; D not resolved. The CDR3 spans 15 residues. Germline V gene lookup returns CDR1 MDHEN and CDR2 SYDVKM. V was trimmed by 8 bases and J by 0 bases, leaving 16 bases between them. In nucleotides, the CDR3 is TGTGCCAGCGGCCAAGAGGAGAGTCACCAAGAGACCCAGTACTTC. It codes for CASGQEESHQETQYF.

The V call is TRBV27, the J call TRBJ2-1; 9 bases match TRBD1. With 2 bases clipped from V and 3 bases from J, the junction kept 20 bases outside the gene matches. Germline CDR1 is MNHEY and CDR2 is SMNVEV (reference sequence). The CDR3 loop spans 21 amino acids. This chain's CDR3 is CASSLRVLPSATGGFYNEQFF. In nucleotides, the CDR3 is TGTGCCAGCAGTTTAAGGGTTCTCCCCTCCGCGACAGGGGGGTTCTACAATGAGCAGTTCTTC.

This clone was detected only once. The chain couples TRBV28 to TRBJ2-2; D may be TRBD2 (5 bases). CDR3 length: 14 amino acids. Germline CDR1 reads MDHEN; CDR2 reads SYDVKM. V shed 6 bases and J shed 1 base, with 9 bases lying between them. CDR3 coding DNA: TGTGCCAGCAGCATCCGGGGGAACACCGGGGAGCTGTTTTTT. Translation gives CASSIRGNTGELFF.

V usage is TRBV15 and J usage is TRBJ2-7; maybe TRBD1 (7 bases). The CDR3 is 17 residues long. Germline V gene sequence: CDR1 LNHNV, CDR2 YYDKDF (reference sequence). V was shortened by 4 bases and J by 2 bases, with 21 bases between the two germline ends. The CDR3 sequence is CATSIFKGGDRAYEQYF. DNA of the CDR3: TGTGCCACCAGCATATTTAAGGGGGGCGACAGGGCCTACGAGCAGTACTTC.

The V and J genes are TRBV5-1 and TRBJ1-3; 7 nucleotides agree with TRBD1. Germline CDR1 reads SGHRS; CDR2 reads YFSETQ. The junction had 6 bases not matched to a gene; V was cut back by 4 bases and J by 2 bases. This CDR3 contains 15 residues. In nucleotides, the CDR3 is TGCGCCAGCAGCCCCAAGACAGGGACTGGAAACACCATATATTTT. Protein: CASSPKTGTGNTIYF.

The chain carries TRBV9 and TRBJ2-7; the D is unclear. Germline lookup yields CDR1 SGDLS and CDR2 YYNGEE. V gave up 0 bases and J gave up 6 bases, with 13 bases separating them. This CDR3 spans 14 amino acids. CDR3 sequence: CASSVGSFMAEQYF. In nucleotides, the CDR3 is TGTGCCAGCAGCGTAGGTAGTTTTATGGCCGAGCAGTACTTC.

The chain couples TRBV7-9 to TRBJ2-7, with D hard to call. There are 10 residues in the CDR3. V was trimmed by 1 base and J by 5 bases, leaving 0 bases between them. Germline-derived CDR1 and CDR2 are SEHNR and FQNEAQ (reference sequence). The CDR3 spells CASSLDEQYF. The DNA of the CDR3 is TGTGCCAGCAGCTTAGACGAGCAGTACTTC.